These 8 T cell receptor beta chains were sequenced from one sample in a study of radiotherapy plus CTLA-4 blockade in lung cancer. Sequenced by immunoSEQ multiplex PCR; TCRdb stores in-frame clones only, minus some. The sample has tens of thousands of clones; 84% are singletons. The sample here was peripheral blood, taken from a patient treated with radiotherapy plus ipilimumab. These receptors were taken from a human donor with non-small cell lung cancer whose response to radiotherapy plus ipilimumab could not be evaluated.

CDR3 in amino acids: CASSFRGGQPQHF. CDR3 in DNA: TGTGCCAGCAGCTTTAGGGGAGGCCAGCCCCAGCATTTT. J is TRBJ1-5 and V is TRBV7-2, with D perhaps TRBD1 (5 bases). This CDR3 region has 13 residues. CDR1 is SGHTA, CDR2 FQGNSA, per germline. Trimming removed 3 bases at V and 7 bases at J, with 10 bases between.

In its sample, this clone was seen a few times. The chain recombines TRBV5-1 with TRBJ2-3; 8 nucleotides match TRBD1. V trimming: 3 bases; J trimming: 4 bases; junction bases outside the gene matches: 4. This CDR3 region has 14 residues. Per germline, CDR1 SGHRS and CDR2 YFSETQ. The CDR3 nucleotides are TGCGCCAGCAGCTCAGGGGGCGGATCAGATACGCAGTATTTT. It specifies CASSSGGGSDTQYF.

This clone has more than one count but fewer than ten. V and J are TRBV7-2 and TRBJ2-1; possible D gene TRBD2, 5 bases. This CDR3 contains 14 residues. Trimming took off 1 base at V and 10 bases at J, with 14 bases between the two ends. Germline V gene sequence: CDR1 SGHTA, CDR2 FQGNSA. CDR3: CASSLGLSELEQFF. The CDR3 nucleotides are TGTGCCAGCAGCTTAGGCCTTAGCGAGCTCGAGCAGTTCTTC.

For the CDR3, the DNA is TGCGCCAGCAGCTTGACAGGGGCGAGTAATTCACCCCTCCACTTT. It yields the protein CASSLTGASNSPLHF. The J gene is TRBJ1-6, the V gene TRBV5-1; TRBD1 agrees at 7 bases. The junction had 4 bases not matched to a gene; V was cut back by 1 base and J by 6 bases. The germline CDR1 and CDR2 sequences are SGHRS and YFSETQ. The CDR3 contains 15 residues.

J is TRBJ2-3 and V is TRBV29-1; TRBD1 aligns across 8 bases. Germline V gene lookup returns CDR1 SQVTM and CDR2 ANQGSEA. V lost 4 bases to trimming and J lost 8 bases; unmatched junction nucleotides: 5. This CDR3 comprises 12 residues. The CDR3 protein is CSVAGGRGTQYF. The CDR3 nucleotides are TGCAGCGTTGCAGGGGGCAGGGGTACGCAGTATTTT.

CDR3 sequence reads: CASSQGGGEGQPQHF. CDR3 bases: TGTGCCAGCAGCCAAGGGGGAGGGGAGGGCCAGCCCCAGCATTTT. The gene calls are TRBV4-2 and TRBJ1-5, with D possibly being TRBD1 (5 bases). The CDR3 length is 15 residues. Per the germline V gene, CDR1 is LGHNA and CDR2 is YNFKEQ. With 1 base removed from V and 7 bases from J, the gap between germline ends came to 14 bases.

The CDR3 reads CAISSGDSASTDTQYF. The CDR3, as DNA: TGTGCCATCAGCTCCGGGGACAGTGCTAGCACAGATACGCAGTATTTT. V is TRBV10-3 and J is TRBJ2-3; 7 bases agree with TRBD1. Germline V gene lookup returns CDR1 ENHRY and CDR2 SYGVKD. V was clipped by 6 bases and J by 0 bases; unmatched bases: 9. The CDR3 loop spans 16 amino acids.

In nucleotides, the CDR3 is TGTGCCAGCAGCCCGACAGGGGGCCGAGGAGAAAAACTGTTTTTT. Its protein is CASSPTGGRGEKLFF. The chain joins TRBV7-3 to TRBJ1-4, with 10 bases matching TRBD1. The CDR3 has 15 residues. V lost 5 bases, J lost 8 bases, and 8 bases stayed unmatched. Germline V gene lookup returns CDR1 SGHTA and CDR2 FQGTGA.